The table lists the clone carrying this T cell receptor beta chain with many counts. Its antigen is unknown. Healthy Caucasians made up all donors. V dropped 3 bases and J dropped 8; count of bases not matched to a gene: 8. CDR3 size: 14 residues. CDR1 is LGHDT and CDR2 is YNNKEL in the germline V gene (reference sequence). The data derive from a study of identical twins. Study-wide results and limits: Insertions ran lower in abundant cord blood beta clonotypes, though not in memory repertoires.

Unique molecular identifiers were present on the cDNA, and a universal primer site came from template switching. From the 5' RACE reads, TCRdb called clonotypes with MiXCR, one entry per CDR3 protein. The sample includes 150,000 or so distinct CDR3 sequences, approximately 3.5% of them seen just once. V is TRBV3-1 and J is TRBJ1-2; 8 bases map to TRBD1. Sequencing used memory T cells sorted from blood. This clonotype was sampled from a man between 18 and 35 years old in good health. CDR3 in amino acids: CASSQRDRLRGYTF. The CDR3 nucleotides are TGTGCCAGCAGCCAGAGGGACAGGCTGCGGGGCTACACCTTC.